The 18 T cell receptor beta chains given below trace back to one sample, sequenced in a study of CD8+ T cells in alopecia areata. Treatment described: oral pan-JAK inhibitor, 5-10 mg twice daily. RNA was extracted and reverse transcribed into cDNA as the sequencing template. Profiled with immunoSEQ multiplex PCR; TCRdb holds only in-frame clones, not every one. The sample includes roughly 210,000 clones, around two fifths of them seen just once. Sequences were derived from CD4+ T cells sorted from blood, sampled at approximately week 36, from a patient treated with tofacitinib. These receptors all come from a human donor with alopecia areata.

This sequence joins TRBV7-6 and TRBJ1-5; TRBD1 aligns across 8 bases. V was pared by 6 bases and J by 1 base, with 8 bases of the junction left unmatched. Germline lookup yields CDR1 SGHVS and CDR2 FNYEAQ. The CDR3 loop spans 16 amino acids. The CDR3 region is CASSQGQGLSNQPQHF. DNA for the CDR3: TGTGCCAGCAGTCAAGGACAGGGACTAAGCAATCAGCCCCAGCATTTT. Full variable domain (outside the CDR3, taken from reference TRBV7-6 and TRBJ1-5): GAGVSQSPRYKVTKRGQDVALRCDPISGHVSLYWYRQALGQGPEFLTYFNYEAQQDKSGLPNDRFSAERPEGSISTLTIQRTEQRDSAMYRCASSQGQGLSNQPQHFGDGTRLSIL.

The sample holds a few counts of this clone. This chain links TRBV6-6 with TRBJ2-7; no reliable D call. This CDR3 has 12 amino acids. Trimming took 2 bases from V and 3 from J, leaving 5 bases between them. Germline CDR1 reads MNHNY; CDR2 reads SVGAGI (reference sequence). The CDR3 reads CASSYVLYEQYF. Written as DNA, the CDR3 is TGTGCCAGCAGTTACGTCCTCTACGAGCAGTACTTC.

The table lists this clone with a few counts. The chain is built from TRBV9 and TRBJ1-1; D unresolved. The CDR3 runs to 14 residues. Germline values: CDR1 SGDLS, CDR2 YYNGEE. The germline V and J ends were trimmed by 6 bases and 0 bases, with 12 bases remaining between them. The CDR3 DNA sequence: TGTGCCAGCACTTCGACATCGATGAACACTGAAGCTTTCTTT. Protein sequence: CASTSTSMNTEAFF.

This clone was seen a handful of times. The chain links TRBV5-4 to TRBJ2-1, with 10 bases that match TRBD2. There are 15 residues in the CDR3. Germline V gene sequence: CDR1 SGHNT, CDR2 YYREEE (reference sequence). The trim removed 4 bases at V and 4 bases at J, leaving 5 bases unmatched. The CDR3, as DNA: TGTGCCAGCAGCCCTCAGACTAGCGGGTACAATGAGCAGTTCTTC. It translates to CASSPQTSGYNEQFF.

The sample holds a few counts of this clone. This chain uses TRBV7-9 with TRBJ2-1; possibly TRBD1 for D (5 bases). The CDR3 is 15 residues long. Between the trimmed V and J ends, which lost 1 base and 10 bases, there was a span of 17 bases. Germline CDR1 reads SEHNR; CDR2 reads FQNEAQ (reference sequence). The CDR3 region is CASSLVGAAWREQFF. For the CDR3, the DNA is TGTGCCAGCAGCTTAGTTGGGGCAGCTTGGCGGGAGCAGTTCTTC.

The chain uses TRBV29-1 and TRBJ1-2; 7 bases align to TRBD1. After removal of 7 bases from V and 1 base from J, the junction contained 6 bases not matched to a gene. Per germline, CDR1 SQVTM and CDR2 ANQGSEA. The CDR3 is 13 amino acids. The CDR3: CSANPGGNYGYTF. CDR3 coding DNA: TGCAGCGCTAACCCAGGGGGTAACTATGGCTACACCTTC.

This clone was observed a handful of times. The chain is built from TRBV6-5 and TRBJ2-7; the match to TRBD1 covers 8 bases. V lost 6 bases and J lost 2; bases outside the gene matches: 6. The CDR3 has 14 amino acids. Germline CDR1 reads MNHEY; CDR2 reads SVGAGI. The CDR3 sequence is CASRPDRVAYEQYF. For the CDR3, the DNA is TGTGCCAGCAGACCGGACAGGGTAGCCTACGAGCAGTACTTC.

This clone was picked up a small number of times. The V gene is TRBV6-6, the J gene TRBJ1-1, with D hard to call. The V and J ends lost 7 bases and 6 bases respectively, with 12 bases between them. The V gene's germline CDR1 is MNHNY and CDR2 SVGAGI (reference sequence). This CDR3 region has 12 residues. In DNA, the CDR3 is TGTGCCAGCATGAAACCGGAGGCTGAAGCTTTCTTT. Translating gives CASMKPEAEAFF.

V and J are TRBV11-2 and TRBJ2-5, with D possibly called TRBD1 or TRBD2 (6 bases each). Deletions cut 11 bases from V and 5 bases from J, with 18 bases between. Germline V gene data show CDR1 as SGHAT and CDR2 as FQNNGV. The CDR3 is 13 amino acids. The CDR3 loop reads CAHRGLTGETQYF. The CDR3 DNA reads as TGTGCCCACCGGGGGCTGACGGGGGAGACCCAGTACTTC.

The V gene is TRBV4-2, the J gene TRBJ1-3; D call uncertain. CDR1 and CDR2 (germline): LGHNA, YNFKEQ. V lost 0 bases to trimming and J lost 11 bases, with 14 bases between them. The CDR3 contains 14 residues. The CDR3 sequence: CASSQERVAASIYF. In DNA form, the CDR3 reads TGTGCCAGCAGCCAAGAGCGGGTTGCAGCCTCCATATATTTT.

The V and J genes are TRBV20-1 and TRBJ2-5; D remains ambiguous. CDR1 is DFQATT and CDR2 is SNEGSKA in the germline V gene (reference sequence). The CDR3 contains 11 residues. V was cut by 7 bases and J by 4 bases, with 10 bases left in between. CDR3 bases: TGCAGTGGATTTGGGGTAGAGACCCAGTACTTC. Amino acid sequence: CSGFGVETQYF.

The J gene is TRBJ2-3, the V gene TRBV29-1; possibly TRBD1 for D (6 bases). The CDR3 extends over 13 amino acids. Germline V lookup: CDR1 SQVTM, CDR2 ANQGSEA. The V end lost 6 bases, the J end lost 3 bases, and 13 bases lay between the germline ends. The CDR3 here is CSVGALRTDTQYF. The CDR3 region has the DNA TGCAGCGTGGGGGCCCTACGAACAGATACGCAGTATTTT.

This clone has a handful of counts. The chain couples TRBV18 to TRBJ2-2; D possibly corresponds to TRBD1 (6 bases). The CDR3 loop spans 16 amino acids. CDR1 KGHSH and CDR2 LQKENI come from the germline V gene. V lost 5 bases and J lost 3, with 16 bases in between. The CDR3 loop reads CASSATGWKDTGELFF. CDR3 nucleotides: TGTGCCAGCTCAGCTACAGGGTGGAAGGACACCGGGGAGCTGTTTTTT.

The chain employs TRBV2 and TRBJ1-2, with a weak D call TRBD1 (6 bases). There are 16 residues in the CDR3. Germline V CDR1 and CDR2: SNHLY, FYNNEI. Between the trimmed V and J ends, which lost 7 bases and 8 bases, there was a span of 26 bases. The CDR3 loop is CASTYFGTISIYGYTF. The CDR3, as DNA: TGTGCCAGCACCTATTTTGGGACAATCAGTATCTACGGCTACACCTTC.

The count of this clone is one. The genes are TRBV27 and TRBJ2-7; perhaps TRBD1 as D (5 bases). Germline V gene lookup returns CDR1 MNHEY and CDR2 SMNVEV (reference sequence). This CDR3 region has 14 residues. The V end was cut by 3 bases, the J end by 9 bases, with 18 bases between. The CDR3 nucleotides are TGTGCCAGCAGTTTTCGTGGTATCCCCAGGGTGCAGTACTTC. It specifies CASSFRGIPRVQYF.

This clone has at least ten counts. This chain uses TRBV12-5 with TRBJ2-1, with 11 positions matching TRBD2. Trimming cost V 4 bases and J 4 bases; bases outside gene matches: 3. CDR3 size: 15 residues. Germline V gene data show CDR1 as LGHNT and CDR2 as FRNRAP. The CDR3 sequence is CASGSGTSGYNEQFF. The CDR3 nucleotides are TGTGCTAGTGGTTCCGGGACTAGCGGTTACAATGAGCAGTTCTTC. Using reference TRBV12-5 and TRBJ2-1 for the parts outside the CDR3, the full variable domain is DARVTQTPRHKVTEMGQEVTMRCQPILGHNTVFWYRQTMMQGLELLAYFRNRAPLDDSGMPKDRFSAEMPDATLATLKIQPSEPRDSAVYFCASGSGTSGYNEQFFGPGTRLTVL.

The rearrangement uses TRBV15 and TRBJ2-7; 9 bases match TRBD2. The V gene end was trimmed by 1 base and the J gene end by 5 bases; junction bases not matched to a gene: 6. This CDR3 is 15 amino acids long. Germline V lookup: CDR1 LNHNV, CDR2 YYDKDF (reference sequence). CDR3 residues: CATSRVGTSTNEQYF. The DNA for the CDR3 is TGTGCCACCAGCAGAGTCGGGACTAGCACCAACGAGCAGTACTTC. Full variable domain (missing parts from reference TRBV15 and TRBJ2-7): DAMVIQNPRYQVTQFGKPVTLSCSQTLNHNVMYWYQQKSSQAPKLLFHYYDKDFNNEADTPDNFQSRRPNTSFCFLDIRSPGLGDTAMYLCATSRVGTSTNEQYFGPGTRLTVT.

The rearrangement joins TRBV29-1 to TRBJ2-4; the D call may be TRBD1 or TRBD2 (6 bases each). V was trimmed by 3 bases and J by 0 bases, leaving 12 bases between them. The CDR3 runs 15 residues. In germline, CDR1 is SQVTM, CDR2 ANQGSEA. Here the CDR3 reads CSVEGGQRAKNIQYF. The CDR3 bases are TGCAGCGTTGAGGGGGGACAACGAGCCAAAAACATTCAGTACTTC.